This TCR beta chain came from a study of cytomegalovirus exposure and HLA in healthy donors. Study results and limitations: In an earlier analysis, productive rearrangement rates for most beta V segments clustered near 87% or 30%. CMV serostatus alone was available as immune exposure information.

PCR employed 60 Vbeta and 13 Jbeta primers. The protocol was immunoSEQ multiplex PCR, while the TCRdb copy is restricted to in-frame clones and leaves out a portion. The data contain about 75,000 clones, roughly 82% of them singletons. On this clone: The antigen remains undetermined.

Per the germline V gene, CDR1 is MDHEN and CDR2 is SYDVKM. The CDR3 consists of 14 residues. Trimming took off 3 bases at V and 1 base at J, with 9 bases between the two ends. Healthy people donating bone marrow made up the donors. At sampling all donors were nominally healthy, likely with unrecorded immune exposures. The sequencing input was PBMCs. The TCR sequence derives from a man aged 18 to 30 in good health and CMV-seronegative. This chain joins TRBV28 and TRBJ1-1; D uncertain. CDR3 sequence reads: CASSFLRANTEAFF. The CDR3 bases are TGTGCCAGCAGTTTTTTACGAGCGAACACTGAAGCTTTCTTT.